The entry below describes one T cell receptor (beta chain). No antigen is known for it. No base-level quality is on record; no much larger clone is a single base apart. The CDR3 regions of human TCRbeta chains were analyzed by immunosequencing. Under the source paper's analysis protocol: Repertoire TCRs were checked for matches against a reference library of SARS-CoV-2-specific TCRs that had been generated using the MIRA antigen-specificity platform. Breadth was defined as the fraction of unique TCRs that were SARS-CoV-2-associated. Depth was defined as the fraction of total T cells that were SARS-CoV-2-associated. Using the MIRA data, every spike-specific TCR was mapped to the spike region that the TCR reacted to and assigned to either a CD4 or a CD8 class. Log10-transformed breadth and depth values were compared by one-way ANOVA with Sidak's multiple comparisons tests. The table was pulled from immuneACCESS by TCRdb, which kept in-frame rearrangements only. Such tables lose some clones; where checked, under half of the loss comes from unresolved V genes, and the rest has no known cause. V, J and clone size derive from that table, while D and trimming were established from the DNA sequence. The sample table holds roughly 110,000 clones, of which over 80% were seen once. The ten largest make up over 7% of the sample.

These data are taken from a study of T cell responses to AZD1222 COVID-19 vaccine (dated by TCRdb to 2020 to 2022). As for the study more broadly: A total of approximately 230 trial participants underwent TCR sequencing, of whom 207 received two doses of AZD1222 and some 26 received two doses of the MenACWY control vaccine. Trial participants were enrolled by age into subgroups of 18-55, 56-69 and 70-plus years, and around 150, 28 and 57 TCR-sequenced participants, respectively, were included in these subgroups. Study-wide conclusions, independent of this receptor: Nearly half of unique spike-specific TCRs reportedly recognized epitopes outside regions mutated in the B.1.351 and B.1.1.7 variants. CD4 TCRs associated with the vaccine covered the entire spike protein, and the dominant responses were in regions 160-218 and 743-854. In the small 56-69-year group, the increase in depth fell short of significance, most likely because of low power. After two AZD1222 doses, spike-specific TCR breadth and depth were significantly higher than at day 0 and than in MenACWY recipients. Conclusions about previously exposed vaccinees are limited because only six or seven AZD1222 recipients were SARS-CoV-2 seropositive at baseline. Participants were mostly white British and included more females than males, and it was suggested by the authors that clonal diversity may have been underestimated. Because no day 14 peak-response samples were available, the repertoires could be characterized only after the peak T cell response.

The germline V gene yields SGHDT for CDR1 and YYEEEE for CDR2. V and J lose 0 bases and 0 bases, and a span of 10 bases separates them. The CDR3 spans 16 residues, from the cysteine through the phenylalanine. The DNA shown is the 48-base CDR3, in frame from base 1. Sample time point, as interpreted from the label and publication: about 28 days (+/-7) after the second vaccine dose. Because spike-specific TCR depth and breadth did not differ between the two schedules, AZD1222 recipients who got a second dose at roughly 4 weeks were pooled with those who got a second dose at roughly 12 weeks. Samples from vaccinated people were obtained from the UK trials COV001 and COV002, which included a single-blind randomized controlled phase 2/3 trial of AZD1222 (ChAdOx1 nCoV-19) in healthy adults. For TCRbeta chain sequencing, PBMC samples were collected from trial participants at day 0 and at day 28 after the second dose.

The receptor was derived from an adult who received the AZD1222 COVID-19 vaccine. The chain is made from TRBV5-6 and TRBJ2-1, with the D call tentatively TRBD1 or TRBD2, each fitting 5 bases. The material was peripheral blood, obtained 28 days after the second AZD1222 dose. The DNA reads as follows: TGTGCCAGCAGCTTGGCAGCAGGGAGCTCCTACAATGAGCAGTTCTTC. This translates into CASSLAAGSSYNEQFF.